Presented here are 30 T cell receptor beta chains from one specimen sequenced in a study of post-analysis software for immune sequencing data. cDNA libraries for TCR beta contained unique molecular identifiers. Each CDR3 protein is one row after TCRdb ran MiXCR on the PCR reads. The table lists 750,000 to 950,000 distinct CDR3 sequences, about 50% of them singletons. For these TCRs, the target antigens are not known. Study outcomes and limitations: Controls had lower frequencies than patients of about 5 TRBV segments, which included TRBV5-6, TRBV5-1 and TRBV20-1.

Sample: blood. The source is a girl aged 5-17 years with multiple sclerosis.

The chain uses TRBV7-2 and TRBJ2-7, with D perhaps TRBD1 (6 bases). The J call may be wrong; the DNA end is better matched by TRBJ2-5. The CDR3 is 13 residues long. CDR1 is SGHTA, CDR2 FQGNSA, per germline. CDR3 amino acids: CASSFNRDATQYF. CDR3 coding DNA: TGTGCCAGCAGCTTCAACAGGGACGCGACCCAGTACTTC.

The V gene is TRBV7-2, the J gene TRBJ1-1; 10 bases align to TRBD1. The CDR3 contains 17 residues. Losses at the gene ends were 7 bases for V and 1 base for J; bases not matched to a gene: 12. Germline lookup yields CDR1 SGHTA and CDR2 FQGNSA. CDR3 sequence: CASTLRAGQGTNTEAFF. The CDR3 DNA reads TGTGCCAGCACCCTACGGGCGGGACAGGGGACGAACACTGAAGCTTTCTTT.

Note on this clonotype: Mismatch with germline at one junction end may stem from a read error. The chain uses TRBV3-1 and TRBJ2-5, with 13 bases aligning to TRBD2. The end of the DNA fits TRBJ2-7 better, so the J call may be wrong. Germline V CDR1 and CDR2: LGHDT, YNNKEL (reference sequence). This CDR3 contains 15 residues. The CDR3 DNA reads TGTACCAGCAGCCAAGGGACTAGCGGGATCAACGAGCAGTACTTC. Translating it yields CTSSQGTSGINEQYF.

Only a few counts were recorded for this clonotype. The chain employs TRBV5-5 and TRBJ1-1; TRBD1 is a possible D gene (5 bases). With 4 bases removed from V and 1 base from J, the gap between germline ends came to 14 bases. This CDR3 has 15 residues. Germline V CDR1 and CDR2: SGHKS, YYEKEE (reference sequence). CDR3 in DNA: TGTGCCAGCAGCCCATATCGACAGCGGAACACTGAAGCTTTCTTT. This codes for CASSPYRQRNTEAFF.

The chain employs TRBV7-2 and TRBJ1-2, with 9 nucleotides matching TRBD1. CDR1 is SGHTA, CDR2 FQGNSA, per germline. Germline trimming cut 4 bases from V and 4 bases from J; bases unmatched to any gene: 7. The length of the CDR3 is 15 residues. The CDR3 loop is CASSYRDRARYGYTF. The CDR3 bases are TGTGCCAGCAGCTACAGGGACAGGGCGCGCTATGGCTACACCTTC.

CDR3 region: CASSLAQSPRELYEQYF. The CDR3, as DNA: TGCGCCAGCAGCTTGGCCCAGTCCCCCCGGGAGCTCTACGAGCAGTACTTC. The chain joins TRBV5-1 to TRBJ2-7; D may be TRBD2 (6 bases). Trimming removed 0 bases from V and 3 bases from J, with 19 bases in between. Germline V lookup: CDR1 SGHRS, CDR2 YFSETQ. The CDR3 has 17 amino acids.

This chain joins TRBV4-2 and TRBJ2-1; the match to TRBD2 covers 10 bases. With V trimmed by 3 bases and J by 7 bases, 12 bases remained unmatched. This CDR3 region has 17 residues. The germline gives CDR1 LGHNA, CDR2 YNFKEQ. Here the CDR3 reads CASSQETIAGGGNEQFF. The CDR3 nucleotides are TGTGCCAGCAGCCAGGAAACTATAGCGGGGGGAGGGAATGAGCAGTTCTTC.

The V and J genes are TRBV9 and TRBJ2-1; D remains ambiguous. CDR1 is SGDLS, CDR2 YYNGEE, per germline. The ends were cut back, 0 bases at V and 0 bases at J, with 7 bases in the middle. CDR3 length: 15 amino acids. CDR3 sequence (DNA): TGTGCCAGCAGCGTAGGTGGCTACTCCTACAATGAGCAGTTCTTC. Translated, it gives CASSVGGYSYNEQFF.

This rearrangement joins TRBV6-6 to TRBJ2-7, with D uncertain. Germline V gives CDR1 MNHNY, CDR2 SVGAGI (reference sequence). The CDR3 has 13 amino acids. Trimming removed 6 bases from V and 2 bases from J, with 11 bases in between. CDR3 in amino acids: CASRRLSTYEQYF. The CDR3 region has the DNA TGTGCCAGCAGGCGTCTCAGTACCTACGAGCAGTACTTC.

This chain connects TRBV25-1 to TRBJ1-1, with D maybe TRBD1 (5 bases). Trimming stripped 6 bases from V and 3 bases from J, with 8 bases between. Germline V CDR1 and CDR2: MGHDK, SYGVNS. This CDR3 contains 12 residues. For the CDR3, the DNA is TGTGCCAGCAGACCGGGGGACACTGAAGCTTTCTTT. It yields the protein CASRPGDTEAFF.

The table lists this clonotype with a few counts. J is TRBJ2-1 and V is TRBV12-3 or TRBV12-4, with unresolved D. V was clipped by 6 bases and J by 0 bases, with 3 bases between them. The CDR3 contains 12 residues. The CDR3 sequence: CASRTSYNEQFF. The CDR3 DNA follows: TGTGCCAGCAGAACCTCCTACAATGAGCAGTTCTTC.

This clonotype has more than one count but fewer than ten. This chain uses TRBV12-3 or TRBV12-4 with TRBJ1-5, with TRBD1 matching 7 bases. The ends lost 1 base at V and 11 bases at J; junction bases unmatched: 5. This CDR3 region has 13 residues. Here the CDR3 reads CASSLGQGLAQHF. The DNA for the CDR3 is TGTGCCAGCAGTTTAGGACAGGGCCTGGCCCAGCATTTT.

This clonotype was seen more than once but under ten times. The V and J genes are TRBV5-6 and TRBJ1-2; D call uncertain. The CDR3 runs 13 residues. The V end lost 2 bases, the J end lost 5 bases, and 10 bases lay between the germline ends. CDR1 is SGHDT, CDR2 YYEEEE, per germline. CDR3 DNA sequence: TGTGCCAGCAGCTTATCCAGTCGGTATGGCTACACCTTC. It yields the protein CASSLSSRYGYTF.

This clonotype was seen a few times. This CDR3 is CASSWGTSGRAVEQFF. CDR3 sequence (DNA): TGTGCCAGCAGCTGGGGGACTAGCGGGAGGGCCGTTGAGCAGTTCTTC. The chain employs TRBV7-2 and TRBJ2-1; 16 bases are a match to TRBD2. V lost 4 bases and J lost 9; bases outside the gene matches: 6. CDR3 size: 16 residues. Germline V gene data show CDR1 as SGHTA and CDR2 as FQGNSA.

This clonotype occurred a few times. J is TRBJ2-4 and V is TRBV6-2 or TRBV6-3; 8 bases map to TRBD1. CDR3 length: 16 amino acids. The ends lost 1 base at V and 0 bases at J; junction bases unmatched: 2. Germline V lookup: CDR1 MNHEY, CDR2 SVGEGT. Here the CDR3 DNA reads TGTGCCAGCAGTTACTGGACAGGGCCAGCCAAAAACATTCAGTACTTC. As protein: CASSYWTGPAKNIQYF.

The gene calls are TRBV29-1 and TRBJ1-2, with D tentatively TRBD1 (5 bases). V was clipped by 8 bases and J by 5 bases, with 21 bases between them. Germline CDR1 reads SQVTM; CDR2 reads ANQGSEA. The CDR3 extends over 14 amino acids. As DNA, the CDR3 is TGCAGCCGGCCTCCCGGGGGATTAGGGTATGGCTACACCTTC. It specifies CSRPPGGLGYGYTF.

J is TRBJ2-5 and V is TRBV20-1; TRBD1 matches at 9 bases. V was clipped by 2 bases and J by 6 bases; unmatched bases: 16. Per the germline V gene, CDR1 is DFQATT and CDR2 is SNEGSKA (reference sequence). The CDR3 extends over 17 amino acids. CDR3: CSARMAQGQGFSKTQYF. In DNA form, the CDR3 reads TGCAGTGCTAGAATGGCCCAGGGACAGGGTTTTTCTAAGACCCAGTACTTC.

V gene TRBV5-1 combines with J gene TRBJ2-1, with 8 bases that match TRBD2. CDR3 length: 14 residues. The germline V gene encodes CDR1 SGHRS and CDR2 YFSETQ. Unmatched junction bases numbered 6, after V lost 0 bases and J lost 10 bases. The CDR3 DNA is TGCGCCAGCAGCTTGGAACGGGGGGGCGGGGAGCAGTTCTTC. This translates into CASSLERGGGEQFF.

CDR3 bases: TGTGCCAGCACCCTCACGGAGGCTAATGGGGAGACCCAGTACTTC. Its protein is CASTLTEANGETQYF. The gene calls are TRBV2 and TRBJ2-5, with D perhaps matching TRBD2 (5 bases). Trimming took 7 bases from V and 5 from J, leaving 20 bases between them. In germline, CDR1 is SNHLY, CDR2 FYNNEI. This CDR3 region has 15 residues. Full variable domain (rest looked up from reference TRBV2 and TRBJ2-5): EPEVTQTPSHQVTQMGQEVILRCVPISNHLYFYWYRQILGQKVEFLVSFYNNEISEKSEIFDDQFSVERPDGSNFTLKIRSTKLEDSAMYFCASTLTEANGETQYFGPGTRLLVL.

The V call is TRBV20-1, the J call TRBJ2-3; D possibly corresponds to TRBD2 (5 bases). CDR3 size: 12 residues. Trimming took off 6 bases at V and 2 bases at J, with 9 bases between the two ends. Germline V gene sequence: CDR1 DFQATT, CDR2 SNEGSKA (reference sequence). Here the CDR3 DNA reads TGCAGTGCCGGACTTCTCACAGATACGCAGTATTTT. Protein: CSAGLLTDTQYF.

A few counts support this clonotype. This chain uses TRBV5-1 with TRBJ2-1, with 9 nucleotides matching TRBD2. The CDR3 consists of 17 residues. Germline-derived CDR1 and CDR2 are SGHRS and YFSETQ. Trimming took 1 base from V and 4 from J; bases not matched to a gene: 9. The CDR3 protein is CASSLTPGTSMYNEQFF. The CDR3 region has the DNA TGCGCCAGCAGCTTGACGCCCGGGACTAGCATGTACAATGAGCAGTTCTTC.

The rearrangement joins TRBV5-1 to TRBJ1-5; D perhaps matches TRBD1 (6 bases). V lost 4 bases and J 9 bases, leaving 14 bases between the germline ends. The CDR3 loop spans 13 amino acids. Germline CDR1 SGHRS, CDR2 YFSETQ. CDR3 DNA: TGCGCCAGCAGCGCCAGGGGTGTTGGGCCCCAGCATTTT. Translated, it gives CASSARGVGPQHF.

The chain recombines TRBV2 with TRBJ2-2, with D unclear. CDR1 and CDR2 from the germline V gene are SNHLY and FYNNEI. CDR3 length: 13 residues. V lost 4 bases to trimming and J lost 3 bases, with 6 bases between them. Here the CDR3 DNA reads TGTGCCAGCAGTGCCCGGGACACCGGGGAGCTGTTTTTT. Translating it yields CASSARDTGELFF.

The rearrangement uses TRBV20-1 and TRBJ2-7; no reliable D call. V lost 0 bases and J 2 bases, leaving 8 bases between the germline ends. The CDR3 runs 13 residues. Germline lookup yields CDR1 DFQATT and CDR2 SNEGSKA (reference sequence). Written as DNA, the CDR3 is TGCAGTGCTAGAGATCGATTGACCTACGAGCAGTACTTC. Translated, it gives CSARDRLTYEQYF.

V usage is TRBV4-1 and J usage is TRBJ1-1; D uncertain. From germline, CDR1 is MGHRA and CDR2 YSYEKL. The CDR3 consists of 15 residues. V lost 0 bases and J 5 bases, leaving 13 bases between the germline ends. CDR3 sequence: CASSQDRSPGTEAFF. For the CDR3, the DNA is TGCGCCAGCAGCCAAGATCGCTCCCCAGGAACTGAAGCTTTCTTT.

This clonotype was found a few times. The chain joins TRBV20-1 to TRBJ2-3; 11 bases match TRBD2. The CDR3 length is 14 residues. Germline V gene sequence: CDR1 DFQATT, CDR2 SNEGSKA (reference sequence). V was clipped by 1 base and J by 6 bases; unmatched bases: 3. This CDR3 reads CSARGIAGGDTQYF. Written as DNA, the CDR3 is TGCAGTGCTAGAGGAATAGCGGGAGGGGATACGCAGTATTTT.

The chain joins TRBV4-2 to TRBJ2-3; 9 positions match TRBD2. Germline CDR1 LGHNA, CDR2 YNFKEQ. The length of the CDR3 is 16 residues. The trim removed 1 base at V and 10 bases at J, leaving 12 bases unmatched. CDR3: CASSQVGSGRISAQYF. Here the CDR3 DNA reads TGTGCCAGCAGCCAAGTTGGCAGCGGGAGGATTAGCGCGCAGTATTTT.

On this clonotype itself: The conserved final phenylalanine or tryptophan is absent from the CDR3, which likely points to a read error. The CDR3 reads CSASLAGVKDTQYC. DNA of the CDR3: TGCAGTGCTTCTCTAGCGGGAGTTAAAGATACGCAGTATTGT. V is TRBV20-1 and J is TRBJ2-3; the match to TRBD2 covers 10 bases. Germline assignment: CDR1 DFQATT and CDR2 SNEGSKA (reference sequence). V shed 5 bases and J 5 bases; nucleotides not matched to a gene: 7. There are 14 residues in the CDR3.

The chain joins TRBV6-5 to TRBJ2-7; no clear D. Trimming took off 4 bases at V and 3 bases at J, with 10 bases between the two ends. Germline-derived CDR1 and CDR2 are MNHEY and SVGAGI. The CDR3 spans 13 residues. The CDR3 DNA is TGTGCCAGCAGTTCCGGAAGTAACTACGAGCAGTACTTC. This gives the protein CASSSGSNYEQYF.

The V gene is TRBV5-1, the J gene TRBJ2-7; no clear D. The J call is in doubt because the DNA end fits TRBJ2-4 better. The CDR3 is made up of 12 amino acids. CDR1 is SGHRS and CDR2 is YFSETQ in the germline V gene. Written as DNA, the CDR3 is TGCGCCAGCAGCTTAAACCTCGACATTCAGTACTTC. Its protein product is CASSLNLDIQYF.